These T cell receptor beta chains were read from a single sample in a study of identical twins. Each CDR3 protein is one row after TCRdb ran MiXCR on the 5' RACE reads. The table includes about 1.7 million distinct CDR3 sequences, around 33% detected once. Sequencing input: cord blood. The receptors originated from a newborn girl in good health. Both conserved end residues are part of each CDR3. D genes are given only for firm matches. The size of a clone is reported for some rows only, either as once, few or many, or as a class for expanded clones.

TRBJ2-7 - TRBV5-1 TRBD1 CASSLGSQGAHEQYF TGCGCCAGCAGCTTGGGGTCCCAGGGGGCTCACGAGCAGTACTTC
TRBJ2-3 few TRBV2 - CASSVRTSTTDTQYF TGTGCCAGCAGTGTGAGAACTAGCACCACAGATACGCAGTATTTT
TRBJ2-3 - TRBV28 TRBD2 CASSLGLAEGTDTQYF TGTGCCAGCAGTTTGGGACTAGCGGAGGGTACAGATACGCAGTATTTT
TRBJ1-2 - TRBV28 - CASSWDPPAYGYTF TGTGCCAGCAGTTGGGACCCCCCCGCCTATGGCTACACCTTC
TRBJ2-1 - TRBV4-2 TRBD2 CASSLALAGYYNEQFF TGTGCCAGCAGCCTAGCTCTAGCGGGATACTACAATGAGCAGTTCTTC
TRBJ1-5 - TRBV4-1 - CASSPNANQPQHF TGCGCCAGCAGCCCCAATGCAAATCAGCCCCAGCATTTT
TRBJ2-3 few TRBV6-5 - CASSYSRTGAKVYTQYF TGTGCCAGCAGTTACTCGAGAACGGGAGCGAAAGTATATACGCAGTATTTT
TRBJ1-4 many TRBV4-2 - CASSPLTTNEKLFF TGTGCCAGCAGCCCCCTAACGACTAATGAAAAACTGTTTTTT
TRBJ2-5 few TRBV3-1 - CASSQAPIQGRETQYF TGTGCCAGCAGCCAAGCCCCCATACAGGGGAGGGAGACCCAGTACTTC
TRBJ2-7 - TRBV5-1 - CASSLFGSKARLTGTYEQYF TGCGCCAGCAGCTTGTTCGGTAGCAAAGCTCGCCTAACCGGCACCTACGAGCAGTACTTC
TRBJ2-3 few TRBV20-1 TRBD2 CSARVAGGDDTQYF TGCAGTGCTAGAGTCGCGGGGGGGGACGATACGCAGTATTTT
TRBJ2-1 many TRBV5-1 TRBD2 CASSFGLAGVNEQFF TGTGCCAGCAGTTTCGGGCTAGCGGGGGTGAATGAGCAGTTCTTC
TRBJ1-6 few TRBV7-9 - CASSKSTGSSYNSPLHF TGTGCCAGCAGCAAGTCGACAGGAAGCTCCTATAATTCACCCCTCCACTTT
TRBJ2-2 - TRBV5-4 - CASTARGNTGELFF TGTGCCAGCACCGCAAGGGGGAACACCGGGGAGCTGTTTTTT
TRBJ2-2 few TRBV7-2 - CASSAGSGELFF TGTGCCAGCAGCGCTGGTTCCGGGGAGCTGTTTTTT
TRBJ2-3 - TRBV20-1 TRBD2 CSAGGGLAGTDTQYF TGCAGTGCTGGGGGGGGACTAGCGGGCACAGATACGCAGTATTTT